This T cell receptor (beta chain) is from a study of cytomegalovirus exposure and HLA in healthy donors. A few counts support this clone. What it recognizes is unknown. The study ran its PCR with 60 Vbeta and 13 Jbeta primers. Per the original data handling: Around 10 million of the roughly 80 million unique TCR beta chains counted in a later analysis were shared. Some clones are missing from TCRdb's copy, which holds only in-frame ones; the method was immunoSEQ multiplex PCR. D and trimming were read from the DNA, whereas the V and J calls and clone size are those reported in that table. Here the sample spans approximately 190,000 clones, 81% being singletons. This CDR3 has 12 residues. Germline CDR1 is SNHLY and CDR2 is FYNNEI. V was cut by 6 bases and J by 2 bases, with 8 bases left in between. General study findings and limits: As confirmed in vitro, a few CMV-associated chains were specific for CMV antigens. For presence/absence analyses, sequencing depth was assumed to be roughly uniform across donors. In a later analysis, the majority of CMV-associated beta chains seemingly showed HLA restriction.

This clonotype was obtained from a man aged 50 to 60 in good health and CMV-seronegative. This chain uses TRBV2 with TRBJ2-7; D remains unclear. Material for sequencing was PBMCs. The CDR3 sequence is CASRLEAYEQYF. The CDR3 DNA reads as TGTGCCAGCAGGCTAGAGGCCTACGAGCAGTACTTC.